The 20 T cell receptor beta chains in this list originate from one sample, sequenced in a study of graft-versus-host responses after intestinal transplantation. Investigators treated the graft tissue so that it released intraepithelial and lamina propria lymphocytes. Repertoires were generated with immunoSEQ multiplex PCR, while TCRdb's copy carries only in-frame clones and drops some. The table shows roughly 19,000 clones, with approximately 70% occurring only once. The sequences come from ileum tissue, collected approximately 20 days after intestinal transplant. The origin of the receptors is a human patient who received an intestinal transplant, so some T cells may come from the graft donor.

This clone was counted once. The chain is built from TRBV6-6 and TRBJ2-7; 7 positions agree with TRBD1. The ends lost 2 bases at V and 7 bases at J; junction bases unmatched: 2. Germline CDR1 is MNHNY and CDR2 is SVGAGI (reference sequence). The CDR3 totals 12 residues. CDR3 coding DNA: TGTGCCAGCAGTTACGACAGGGTAGAGCAGTACTTC. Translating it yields CASSYDRVEQYF.

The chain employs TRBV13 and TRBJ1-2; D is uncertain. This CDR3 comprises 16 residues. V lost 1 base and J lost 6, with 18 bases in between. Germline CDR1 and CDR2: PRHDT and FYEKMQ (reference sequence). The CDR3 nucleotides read TGTGCCAGCAGCTTAGATCTGGGTGTAGGGAGGGATGGCTACACCTTC. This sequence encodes CASSLDLGVGRDGYTF.

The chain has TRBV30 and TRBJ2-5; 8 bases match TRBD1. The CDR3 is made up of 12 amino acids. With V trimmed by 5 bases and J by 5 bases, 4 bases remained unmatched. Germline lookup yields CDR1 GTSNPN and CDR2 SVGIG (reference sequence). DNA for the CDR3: TGTGCCTGGGGCCGGGACAGGGAGACCCAGTACTTC. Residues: CAWGRDRETQYF.

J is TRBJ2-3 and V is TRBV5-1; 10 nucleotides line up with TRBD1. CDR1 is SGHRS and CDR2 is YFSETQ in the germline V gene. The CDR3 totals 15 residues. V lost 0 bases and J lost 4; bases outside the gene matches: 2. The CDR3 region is CASSLGQGAADTQYF. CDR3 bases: TGCGCCAGCAGCTTGGGACAGGGGGCCGCAGATACGCAGTATTTT. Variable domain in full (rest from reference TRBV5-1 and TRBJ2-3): KAGVTQTPRYLIKTRGQQVTLSCSPISGHRSVSWYQQTPGQGLQFLFEYFSETQRNKGNFPGRFSGRQFSNSRSEMNVSTLELGDSALYLCASSLGQGAADTQYFGPGTRLTVL.

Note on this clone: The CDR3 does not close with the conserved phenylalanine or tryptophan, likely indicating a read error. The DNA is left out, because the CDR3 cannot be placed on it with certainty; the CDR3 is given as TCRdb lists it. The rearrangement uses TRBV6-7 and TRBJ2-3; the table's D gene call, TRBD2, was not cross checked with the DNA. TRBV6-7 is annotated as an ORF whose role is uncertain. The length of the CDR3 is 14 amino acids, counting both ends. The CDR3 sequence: CASSSNNRRAGGQA.

The CDR3 is CASSLVPSYNEQFF. CDR3 bases: TGCGCCAGCAGCTTGGTCCCCAGCTACAATGAGCAGTTCTTC. The chain has TRBV5-1 and TRBJ2-1; unclear D gene. The CDR3 is made up of 14 amino acids. V was cut by 0 bases and J by 3 bases, with 7 bases left in between. Germline loops: CDR1 SGHRS, CDR2 YFSETQ.

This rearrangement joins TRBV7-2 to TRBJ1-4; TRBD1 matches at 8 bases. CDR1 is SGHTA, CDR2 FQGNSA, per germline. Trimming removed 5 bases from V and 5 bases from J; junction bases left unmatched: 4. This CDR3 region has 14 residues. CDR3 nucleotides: TGTGCCAGCAGCCCACAGGGGGGCAATGAAAAACTGTTTTTT. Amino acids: CASSPQGGNEKLFF.

CDR3 residues: CASSLALGPGNQPQHF. In DNA form, the CDR3 reads TGTGCCAGCAGCTTAGCGCTGGGGCCAGGGAATCAGCCCCAGCATTTT. The chain recombines TRBV7-9 with TRBJ1-5, with D possibly being TRBD1 (5 bases). Between the trimmed V and J ends, which lost 0 bases and 4 bases, there was a span of 13 bases. This CDR3 region has 16 residues. Germline V lookup: CDR1 SEHNR, CDR2 FQNEAQ (reference sequence).

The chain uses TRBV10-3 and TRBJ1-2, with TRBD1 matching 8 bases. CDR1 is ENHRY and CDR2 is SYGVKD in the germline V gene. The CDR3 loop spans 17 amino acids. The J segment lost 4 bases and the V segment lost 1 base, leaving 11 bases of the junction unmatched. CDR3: CAISELWRQGNIYGYTF. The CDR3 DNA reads TGTGCCATCAGTGAGTTATGGAGACAGGGGAACATCTATGGCTACACCTTC.

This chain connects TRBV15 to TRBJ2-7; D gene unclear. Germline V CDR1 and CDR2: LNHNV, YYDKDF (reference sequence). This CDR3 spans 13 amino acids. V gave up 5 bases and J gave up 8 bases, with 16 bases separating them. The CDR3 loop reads CATSGRGRRQQYF. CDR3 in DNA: TGTGCCACCAGCGGCCGCGGCCGTCGACAGCAGTACTTC.

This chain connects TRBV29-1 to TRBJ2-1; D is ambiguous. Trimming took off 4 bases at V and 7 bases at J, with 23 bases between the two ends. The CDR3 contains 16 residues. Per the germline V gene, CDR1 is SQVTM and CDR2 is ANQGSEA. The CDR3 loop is CSVVFLNLKYRNEQFF. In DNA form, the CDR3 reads TGCAGCGTTGTATTCCTAAACCTTAAATATCGAAATGAGCAGTTCTTC.

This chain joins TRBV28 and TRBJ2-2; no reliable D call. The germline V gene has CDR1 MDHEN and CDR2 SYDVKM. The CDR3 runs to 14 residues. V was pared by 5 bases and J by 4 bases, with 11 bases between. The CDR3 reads CASSTLLATGELFF. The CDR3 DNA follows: TGTGCCAGCAGTACACTCTTAGCCACCGGGGAGCTGTTTTTT. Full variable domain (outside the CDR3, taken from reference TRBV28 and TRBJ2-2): DVKVTQSSRYLVKRTGEKVFLECVQDMDHENMFWYRQDPGLGLRLIYFSYDVKMKEKGDIPEGYSVSREKKERFSLILESASTNQTSMYLCASSTLLATGELFFGEGSRLTVL.

The CDR3 loop is CASSLGLRSDQPQHF. CDR3 coding DNA: TGTGCCAGCAGCTTGGGGCTCCGTTCCGATCAGCCCCAGCATTTT. The chain has TRBV5-8 and TRBJ1-5; D ambiguous. Germline CDR1 is SGHTS and CDR2 is YDEGEE. The length of the CDR3 is 15 residues. With 0 bases removed from V and 5 bases from J, the gap between germline ends came to 12 bases.

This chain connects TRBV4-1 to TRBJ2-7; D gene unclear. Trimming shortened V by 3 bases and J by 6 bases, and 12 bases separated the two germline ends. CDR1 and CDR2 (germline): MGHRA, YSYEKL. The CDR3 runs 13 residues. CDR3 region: CASSQVPPGEQYF. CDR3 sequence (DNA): TGCGCCAGCAGCCAGGTCCCTCCAGGCGAGCAGTACTTC.

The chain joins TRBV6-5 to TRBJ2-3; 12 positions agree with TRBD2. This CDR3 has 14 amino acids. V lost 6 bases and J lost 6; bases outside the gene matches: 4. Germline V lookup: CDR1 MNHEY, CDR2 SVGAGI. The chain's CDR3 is CASRASGRADTQYF. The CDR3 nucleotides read TGTGCCAGCAGGGCTAGCGGGAGGGCGGATACGCAGTATTTT.

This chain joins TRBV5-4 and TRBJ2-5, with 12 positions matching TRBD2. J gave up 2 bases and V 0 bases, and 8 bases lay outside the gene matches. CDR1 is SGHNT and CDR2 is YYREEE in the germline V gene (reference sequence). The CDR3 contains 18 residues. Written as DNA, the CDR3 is TGTGCCAGCAGCTTGGGGACTAGCGGGATAGGACGGCAAGAGACCCAGTACTTC. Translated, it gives CASSLGTSGIGRQETQYF.

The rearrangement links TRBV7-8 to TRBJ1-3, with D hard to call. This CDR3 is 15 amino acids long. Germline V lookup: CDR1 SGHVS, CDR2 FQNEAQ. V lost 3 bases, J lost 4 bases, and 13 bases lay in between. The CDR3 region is CASSFDNSRGNTIYF. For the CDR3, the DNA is TGTGCCAGCAGCTTCGACAATAGTAGGGGAAACACCATATATTTT.

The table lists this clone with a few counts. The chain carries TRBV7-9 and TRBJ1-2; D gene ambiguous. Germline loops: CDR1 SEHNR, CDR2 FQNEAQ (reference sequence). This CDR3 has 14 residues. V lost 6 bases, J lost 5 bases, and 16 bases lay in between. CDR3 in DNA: TGTGCCAGCAGTTTCCCCTTTCAGGAATATGGCTACACCTTC. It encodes CASSFPFQEYGYTF. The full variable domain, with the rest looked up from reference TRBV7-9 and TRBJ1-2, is DTGVSQNPRHKITKRGQNVTFRCDPISEHNRLYWYRQTLGQGPEFLTYFQNEAQLEKSRLLSDRFSAERPKGSFSTLEIQRTEQGDSAMYLCASSFPFQEYGYTFGSGTRLTVV.

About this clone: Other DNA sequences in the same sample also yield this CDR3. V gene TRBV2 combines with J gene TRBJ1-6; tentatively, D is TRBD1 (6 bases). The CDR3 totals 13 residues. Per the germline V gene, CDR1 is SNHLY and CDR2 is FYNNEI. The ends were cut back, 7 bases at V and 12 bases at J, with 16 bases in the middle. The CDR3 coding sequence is TGTGCCAGCATCCGGCAGGGGTTCGTACCCCTCCACTTT. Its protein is CASIRQGFVPLHF.

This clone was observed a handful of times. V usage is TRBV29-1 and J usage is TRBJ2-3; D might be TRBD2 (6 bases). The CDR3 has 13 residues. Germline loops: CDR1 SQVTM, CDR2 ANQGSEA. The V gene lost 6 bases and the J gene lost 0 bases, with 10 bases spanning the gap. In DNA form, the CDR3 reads TGCAGCGTGGGGGGATCTAGCACAGATACGCAGTATTTT. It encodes CSVGGSSTDTQYF.